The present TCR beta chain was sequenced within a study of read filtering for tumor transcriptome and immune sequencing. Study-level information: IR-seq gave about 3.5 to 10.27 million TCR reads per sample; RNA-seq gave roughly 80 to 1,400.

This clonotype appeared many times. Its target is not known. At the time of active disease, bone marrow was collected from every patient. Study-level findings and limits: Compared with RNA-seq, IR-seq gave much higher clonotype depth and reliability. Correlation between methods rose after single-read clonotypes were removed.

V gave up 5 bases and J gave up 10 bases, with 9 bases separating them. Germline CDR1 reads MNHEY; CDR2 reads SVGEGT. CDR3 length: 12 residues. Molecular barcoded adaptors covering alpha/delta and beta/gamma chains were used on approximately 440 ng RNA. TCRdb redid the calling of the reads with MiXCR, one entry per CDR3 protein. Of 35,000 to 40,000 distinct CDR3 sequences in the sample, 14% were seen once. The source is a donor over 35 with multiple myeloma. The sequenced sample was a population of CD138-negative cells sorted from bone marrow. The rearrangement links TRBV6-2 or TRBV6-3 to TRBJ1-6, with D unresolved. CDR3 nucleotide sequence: TGTGCCAGCAGTGAGTATGACTCACCCCTCCACTTT. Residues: CASSEYDSPLHF.